What follows are 29 T cell receptor beta chains derived from one specimen sequenced in a study of blood T cells in healthy people across ages. The authors ran a second PCR of about 7 to 11 cycles using a sample-barcoded 5' primer and a J-beta primer mix. Each CDR3 protein is one row after TCRdb ran MiXCR on the 5' RACE reads. The sample contains around 800,000 distinct CDR3 sequences, more than 40% of which appear only once. Material: blood. The receptor set was obtained from a man aged 60 to 75 in good health.

CDR3 sequence reads: CSVAITGQSYGYTF. The CDR3 bases are TGCAGCGTTGCTATTACGGGACAGAGTTATGGCTACACCTTC. This chain connects TRBV29-1 to TRBJ1-2; 7 nucleotides match TRBD1. Trimming cost V 4 bases and J 5 bases; bases outside gene matches: 10. From germline, CDR1 is SQVTM and CDR2 ANQGSEA. The CDR3 spans 14 residues. Filled out from reference TRBV29-1 and TRBJ1-2, the complete variable domain reads SAVISQKPSRDICQRGTSLTIQCQVDSQVTMMFWYRQQPGQSLTLIATANQGSEATYESGFVIDKFPISRPNLTFSTLTVSNMSPEDSSIYLCSVAITGQSYGYTFGSGTRLTVV.

The chain links TRBV20-1 to TRBJ2-1, with 8 nucleotides matching TRBD1. In germline, CDR1 is DFQATT, CDR2 SNEGSKA (reference sequence). CDR3 length: 13 residues. The junction had 11 bases not matched to a gene; V was cut back by 8 bases and J by 8 bases. DNA for the CDR3: TGCAGTACGTATTGGGACAGGTCATATGAGCAGTTCTTC. This encodes CSTYWDRSYEQFF.

This clonotype was recorded at least ten times. The chain carries TRBV19 and TRBJ2-5; D might be TRBD2 (5 bases). Between the trimmed V and J ends, which lost 0 bases and 5 bases, there was a span of 19 bases. In germline, CDR1 is LNHDA, CDR2 SQIVND (reference sequence). The CDR3 spans 17 residues. The CDR3 loop reads CASSIDRNPGSRETQYF. In nucleotides, the CDR3 is TGTGCCAGTAGTATAGATCGCAACCCGGGATCCAGGGAGACCCAGTACTTC.

The chain recombines TRBV27 with TRBJ1-1; 8 bases agree with TRBD1. The V gene's germline CDR1 is MNHEY and CDR2 SMNVEV (reference sequence). This CDR3 has 16 residues. V was clipped by 3 bases and J by 7 bases; unmatched bases: 13. The CDR3 loop is CASSFLAPTGVNEAFF. For the CDR3, the DNA is TGTGCCAGCAGTTTCTTAGCTCCGACAGGGGTGAATGAAGCTTTCTTT.

The gene calls are TRBV27 and TRBJ1-2, with 7 bases matching TRBD1. The CDR3 has 15 amino acids. Germline CDR1 reads MNHEY; CDR2 reads SMNVEV (reference sequence). J gave up 8 bases and V 5 bases, and 14 bases lay outside the gene matches. The CDR3 region is CASSLTGTVSGGYTF. CDR3 sequence (DNA): TGTGCCAGCAGTCTAACCGGGACAGTAAGTGGCGGCTACACCTTC.

The chain uses TRBV15 and TRBJ2-4; D ambiguous. V lost 5 bases and J 13 bases, leaving 15 bases between the germline ends. The CDR3 contains 12 residues. The V gene's germline CDR1 is LNHNV and CDR2 YYDKDF (reference sequence). The CDR3 reads CATSSHRVQQYF. The CDR3, as DNA: TGTGCCACCAGCTCCCATCGGGTACAGCAGTACTTC.

The chain employs TRBV28 and TRBJ1-2; D perhaps matches TRBD1 (5 bases). The CDR3 is made up of 14 amino acids. Germline CDR1 and CDR2: MDHEN and SYDVKM. V lost 4 bases, J lost 4 bases, and 13 bases lay in between. In DNA, the CDR3 is TGTGCCAGCAGTTGGCCAGGGACTGTCTATGGCTACACCTTC. This gives the protein CASSWPGTVYGYTF.

The rearrangement links TRBV2 to TRBJ1-5; D perhaps matches TRBD1 (6 bases). CDR1 is SNHLY, CDR2 FYNNEI, per germline. This CDR3 has 13 amino acids. Trimming shortened V by 5 bases and J by 9 bases, and 14 bases separated the two germline ends. Written as DNA, the CDR3 is TGTGCCAGCAGTCGACAGGATTTGGGGCCCCAGCATTTT. Translating it yields CASSRQDLGPQHF.

J is TRBJ2-1 and V is TRBV11-3; a weak D match, TRBD1 (5 bases). The CDR3 loop spans 13 amino acids. The V gene's germline CDR1 is SGHNT and CDR2 YENEEA. The V end was cut by 3 bases, the J end by 5 bases, with 8 bases between. CDR3 residues: CASSLARDNEQFF. The CDR3, as DNA: TGTGCCAGCAGCTTGGCCAGGGACAATGAGCAGTTCTTC. The full variable domain, with the rest looked up from reference TRBV11-3 and TRBJ2-1, is EAGVVQSPRYKIIEKKQPVAFWCNPISGHNTLYWYLQNLGQGPELLIRYENEEAVDDSQLPKDRFSAERLKGVDSTLKIQPAELGDSAVYLCASSLARDNEQFFGPGTRLTVL.

Remarks on this clonotype: The junction shows a germline mismatch at one end, possibly a read error. The chain combines TRBV10-1 with TRBJ2-1, with TRBD1 as a possible D gene (6 bases). The CDR3 has 15 amino acids. CDR1 is WNHNN and CDR2 is SYGVQD in the germline V gene (reference sequence). This CDR3 is CVSSEGVTALDEQFF. The CDR3 DNA follows: TGCGTCAGCAGTGAGGGGGTGACAGCTTTGGATGAGCAGTTCTTC.

V gene TRBV7-2 combines with J gene TRBJ2-1; 9 bases are a match to TRBD1. Germline V gene data show CDR1 as SGHTA and CDR2 as FQGNSA. J lost 10 bases, V lost 0 bases, and 19 bases had no gene match. The CDR3 has 19 residues. The DNA of the CDR3 is TGTGCCAGCAGCTTAGCGCTAAATTCTGGGACAGGGAAATTTGGGGAGCAGTTCTTC. Protein sequence: CASSLALNSGTGKFGEQFF.

The chain is built from TRBV27 and TRBJ2-6; tentatively, D is TRBD2 (6 bases). V gave up 2 bases and J gave up 2 bases, with 16 bases separating them. Germline values: CDR1 MNHEY, CDR2 SMNVEV (reference sequence). The CDR3 covers 18 residues. CDR3 amino acids: CASSLVFIGGAGANVLTF. The CDR3 DNA follows: TGTGCCAGCAGTTTAGTTTTCATCGGGGGTGCTGGGGCCAACGTCCTGACTTTC.

A single count supports this clonotype. The chain links TRBV12-3 or TRBV12-4 to TRBJ2-2; perhaps TRBD2 as D (7 bases). V was clipped by 2 bases and J by 5 bases, with 12 bases between them. This CDR3 is built from 15 residues. CDR3 amino acids: CASSLRRGQTGELFF. CDR3 nucleotides: TGTGCCAGCAGTTTACGGCGGGGGCAAACCGGGGAGCTGTTTTTT.

The rearrangement uses TRBV7-9 and TRBJ1-2; D not certain. The CDR3 length is 14 residues. CDR1 and CDR2 (germline): SEHNR, FQNEAQ (reference sequence). V was trimmed by 2 bases and J by 6 bases, leaving 13 bases between them. This CDR3 is CASSLLRAGDGYTF. The CDR3, as DNA: TGTGCCAGCAGCTTATTGAGGGCCGGGGATGGCTACACCTTC.

The V and J genes are TRBV3-1 and TRBJ2-7; possibly TRBD1 for D (6 bases). Looked up from germline, CDR1 is LGHDT and CDR2 is YNNKEL (reference sequence). V shed 3 bases and J shed 2 bases, with 14 bases lying between them. This CDR3 contains 15 residues. The CDR3 spells CASSQTGAGAYEQYF. The CDR3 bases are TGTGCCAGCAGCCAGACCGGGGCAGGGGCCTACGAGCAGTACTTC.

This clonotype was detected a few times. The CDR3 region has the DNA TGTGCCAGCAGTCGGGTCGGGGAGACCCAGTACTTC. It encodes CASSRVGETQYF. The rearrangement links TRBV6-5 to TRBJ2-5; D unclear. The CDR3 runs 12 residues. Germline V gene sequence: CDR1 MNHEY, CDR2 SVGAGI. Trimming left V 5 bases short and J 5 bases short, with 9 bases between.

The J gene is TRBJ2-1, the V gene TRBV28; 7 bases match TRBD1. Germline CDR1 and CDR2: MDHEN and SYDVKM. J was trimmed by 8 bases and V by 5 bases; bases with no gene match: 15. CDR3 length equals 16 residues. CDR3 sequence reads: CASSGAERGQWDEQFF. The CDR3 DNA follows: TGTGCCAGCAGTGGGGCGGAAAGGGGGCAGTGGGATGAGCAGTTCTTC. The entire variable domain, with the rest obtained from reference TRBV28 and TRBJ2-1, is as follows: DVKVTQSSRYLVKRTGEKVFLECVQDMDHENMFWYRQDPGLGLRLIYFSYDVKMKEKGDIPEGYSVSREKKERFSLILESASTNQTSMYLCASSGAERGQWDEQFFGPGTRLTVL.

This clonotype was observed a handful of times. The rearrangement links TRBV6-2 or TRBV6-3 to TRBJ2-7, with D possibly matching TRBD2 (7 bases). Germline lookup yields CDR1 MNHEY and CDR2 SVGEGT. This CDR3 has 16 residues. V dropped 7 bases and J dropped 2 bases, with 21 bases sitting between them. CDR3 protein: CASTGRVAGATYEQYF. The CDR3 DNA reads TGTGCCAGCACCGGACGGGTCGCGGGGGCGACCTACGAGCAGTACTTC.

The gene calls are TRBV20-1 and TRBJ2-7; D is uncertain. The V end was cut by 5 bases, the J end by 2 bases, with 10 bases between. The CDR3 extends over 12 amino acids. Germline V gene lookup returns CDR1 DFQATT and CDR2 SNEGSKA (reference sequence). The CDR3: CSAQTETYEQYF. DNA for the CDR3: TGCAGTGCTCAAACGGAGACCTACGAGCAGTACTTC.

This chain connects TRBV6-1 to TRBJ1-1, with TRBD1 matching over 7 bases. The CDR3 totals 14 residues. Germline V gene data show CDR1 as MNHNS and CDR2 as SASEGT. V was clipped by 4 bases and J by 5 bases; unmatched bases: 7. CDR3 protein: CASSGGQVWTEAFF. Here the CDR3 DNA reads TGTGCCAGCAGTGGTGGACAGGTTTGGACTGAAGCTTTCTTT.

The gene calls are TRBV30 and TRBJ2-7; 7 bases are shared with TRBD1. The J call may be wrong; the DNA end is better matched by TRBJ2-5. Germline V gives CDR1 GTSNPN, CDR2 SVGIG (reference sequence). CDR3 size: 15 residues. The CDR3 nucleotides are TGTGCCTGGAGAATAGGCCAGGGGGTTTGGGAGACCCAGTACTTC. It encodes CAWRIGQGVWETQYF.

The rearrangement uses TRBV11-2 and TRBJ2-7; D is perhaps TRBD2 (6 bases). This CDR3 spans 16 amino acids. Germline CDR1 SGHAT, CDR2 FQNNGV. The CDR3 spells CSSSPPIQPSAGEQYF. For the CDR3, the DNA is TGTTCTAGCAGTCCACCGATTCAGCCCTCCGCGGGGGAGCAGTACTTC.

The rearrangement uses TRBV10-3 and TRBJ1-1; D unclear. The CDR3 runs to 15 residues. The germline V gene has CDR1 ENHRY and CDR2 SYGVKD. V dropped 0 bases and J dropped 6 bases, with 14 bases sitting between them. Here the CDR3 reads CAISESEGRRAEAFF. In DNA, the CDR3 is TGTGCCATCAGTGAGTCGGAGGGCAGACGGGCTGAAGCTTTCTTT.

With regard to this clonotype: A much larger clone differs by one base, so this may be a read error. The chain couples TRBV7-2 to TRBJ2-1; 9 bases match TRBD2. The junction had 10 bases not matched to a gene; V was cut back by 0 bases and J by 13 bases. The germline gives CDR1 SGHTA, CDR2 FQGNSA. The CDR3 extends over 15 amino acids. The CDR3 nucleotides read TGTGCCAGCAGCTTAGCGACTAGCGGTAGGGAGACCCAGTTCTTC. This sequence encodes CASSLATSGRETQFF.

With regard to this clonotype: A much larger clone lies a single base off, so this may be a read error. The CDR3 sequence: CASSLVQQETQFF. The CDR3 DNA reads as TGTGCCAGCAGCTTAGTACAACAAGAGACCCAGTTCTTC. The chain is built from TRBV7-2 and TRBJ2-5; D is unclear. The end of the DNA is better explained by TRBJ2-1, so the J call may be wrong. Germline CDR1 SGHTA, CDR2 FQGNSA. This CDR3 contains 13 residues.

The rearrangement links TRBV5-1 to TRBJ2-7; TRBD2 is a possible D gene (5 bases). The J call is in doubt because the DNA end fits TRBJ2-5 better. Looked up from germline, CDR1 is SGHRS and CDR2 is YFSETQ. The CDR3 has 16 residues. The CDR3 spells CASTPGAVRRQETQYF. Written as DNA, the CDR3 is TGCGCCAGCACCCCTGGAGCGGTTCGGCGGCAAGAGACCCAGTACTTC.

This chain links TRBV5-6 with TRBJ2-7; 7 bases agree with TRBD2. The V gene end was trimmed by 5 bases and the J gene end by 3 bases; junction bases not matched to a gene: 11. Germline V gene lookup returns CDR1 SGHDT and CDR2 YYEEEE. The CDR3 runs 15 residues. The CDR3 spells CASSPNGGGYYEQYF. The DNA for the CDR3 is TGTGCCAGCAGTCCAAACGGCGGGGGTTACTACGAGCAGTACTTC. The full variable domain, completed using reference TRBV5-6 and TRBJ2-7, is DAGVTQSPTHLIKTRGQQVTLRCSPKSGHDTVSWYQQALGQGPQFIFQYYEEEERQRGNFPDRFSGHQFPNYSSELNVNALLLGDSALYLCASSPNGGGYYEQYFGPGTRLTVT.

The chain recombines TRBV9 with TRBJ2-1; the match to TRBD2 covers 8 bases. Germline assignment: CDR1 SGDLS and CDR2 YYNGEE. The CDR3 has 14 amino acids. Trimming removed 0 bases from V and 12 bases from J; junction bases left unmatched: 8. DNA for the CDR3: TGTGCCAGCAGCGTAGAGGGCGGGGGGTCCCGGCAGTTCTTC. It encodes CASSVEGGGSRQFF. The variable domain in full, completed from reference TRBV9 and TRBJ2-1, reads DSGVTQTPKHLITATGQRVTLRCSPRSGDLSVYWYQQSLDQGLQFLIQYYNGEERAKGNILERFSAQQFPDLHSELNLSSLELGDSALYFCASSVEGGGSRQFFGPGTRLTVL.

This chain links TRBV7-9 with TRBJ1-1; a possible D gene is TRBD1 (5 bases). This CDR3 region has 15 residues. Germline V gene sequence: CDR1 SEHNR, CDR2 FQNEAQ (reference sequence). V lost 0 bases to trimming and J lost 4 bases, with 12 bases between them. CDR3 in amino acids: CASSLAGGDSTEAFF. The DNA for the CDR3 is TGTGCCAGCAGCTTAGCCGGGGGGGATAGCACTGAAGCTTTCTTT.